These 30 T cell receptor beta chains share one sample of origin, sequenced in a study of blood T cell repertoires in COVID-19. Assay: immunoSEQ multiplex PCR; the TCRdb copy retains only in-frame clones and omits some. The sample carries about 160,000 clones, over 80% recorded once. Sequencing was done on a sample of peripheral blood. These receptors were obtained from an elderly woman with active or convalescent COVID-19.

The chain employs TRBV18 and TRBJ2-1; D possibly corresponds to TRBD2 (7 bases). With 0 bases removed from V and 8 bases from J, the gap between germline ends came to 8 bases. Per germline, CDR1 KGHSH and CDR2 LQKENI. The CDR3 runs to 13 residues. Here the CDR3 DNA reads TGTGCCAGCTCACCACCGCGGGGGCATGAGCAGTTCTTC. This translates into CASSPPRGHEQFF.

This clone was seen just once. The chain links TRBV19 to TRBJ1-2; maybe TRBD1 (5 bases). V gave up 3 bases and J gave up 7 bases, with 9 bases separating them. Germline assignment: CDR1 LNHDA and CDR2 SQIVND (reference sequence). This CDR3 contains 12 residues. The CDR3 DNA is TGTGCCAGTAGTATGGGGGGATCTGGCTACACCTTC. This sequence encodes CASSMGGSGYTF.

The gene calls are TRBV6-2 or TRBV6-3 and TRBJ2-3; a weak D match, TRBD1 (6 bases). Trimming shortened V by 5 bases and J by 2 bases, and 23 bases separated the two germline ends. In germline, CDR1 is MNHEY, CDR2 SVGEGT. The CDR3 consists of 18 residues. The CDR3 loop is CASSPGTSGSTLTDTQYF. CDR3 DNA: TGTGCCAGCAGTCCCGGGACATCGGGGTCAACCCTCACAGATACGCAGTATTTT.

The genes are TRBV11-3 and TRBJ1-1; no definite D call. V lost 8 bases and J 3 bases, leaving 13 bases between the germline ends. The germline CDR1 and CDR2 sequences are SGHNT and YENEEA. The CDR3 has 13 residues. CDR3 bases: TGTGCCAGCGGCTGGGTCCGGGACACTGAAGCTTTCTTT. It codes for CASGWVRDTEAFF.

In nucleotides, the CDR3 is TGTGCCAGCTCACCAGCTCCCGGGGATAACTATGGCTACACCTTC. Protein sequence: CASSPAPGDNYGYTF. The chain employs TRBV18 and TRBJ1-2; unclear D gene. The V gene's germline CDR1 is KGHSH and CDR2 LQKENI. The CDR3 covers 15 residues. V shed 2 bases and J shed 1 base, with 11 bases lying between them. Together with reference TRBV18 and TRBJ1-2, the CDR3 gives the full variable domain: NAGVMQNPRHLVRRRGQEARLRCSPMKGHSHVYWYRQLPEEGLKFMVYLQKENIIDESGMPKERFSAEFPKEGPSILRIQQVVRGDSAAYFCASSPAPGDNYGYTFGSGTRLTVV.

V gene TRBV19 combines with J gene TRBJ1-2; TRBD1 is a possible D gene (6 bases). The CDR3 runs 13 residues. CDR1 is LNHDA and CDR2 is SQIVND in the germline V gene (reference sequence). The V gene lost 10 bases and the J gene lost 7 bases, with 19 bases spanning the gap. The CDR3 bases are TGTGCCACTAACTGGGCACAGGGTGTTGGCTACACCTTC. It codes for CATNWAQGVGYTF.

This chain links TRBV30 with TRBJ2-5; D perhaps matches TRBD1 (6 bases). CDR1 GTSNPN and CDR2 SVGIG come from the germline V gene (reference sequence). This CDR3 is built from 13 residues. V was clipped by 0 bases and J by 4 bases, with 9 bases between them. The CDR3 protein is CAWSVSGAETQYF. CDR3 DNA sequence: TGTGCCTGGAGTGTATCAGGGGCAGAGACCCAGTACTTC.

The CDR3 bases are TGTGCCAGTAGGAGCGGCAGCACAGATACGCAGTATTTT. This codes for CASRSGSTDTQYF. The chain uses TRBV19 and TRBJ2-3, with D possibly being TRBD2 (5 bases). V lost 6 bases to trimming and J lost 0 bases, with 7 bases between them. The germline CDR1 and CDR2 sequences are LNHDA and SQIVND (reference sequence). CDR3 length: 13 residues.

J is TRBJ1-6 and V is TRBV7-2, with 9 bases matching TRBD1. The length of the CDR3 is 17 residues. Trimming at V came to 2 bases and at J to 8 bases, leaving 10 bases not matched to a gene. CDR1 and CDR2 (germline): SGHTA, FQGNSA. CDR3 nucleotides: TGTGCCAGCAGCTTACTTGTGGGGACAGGGAGGGATTCACCCCTCCACTTT. This translates into CASSLLVGTGRDSPLHF.

The chain recombines TRBV13 with TRBJ1-4, with TRBD1 matching over 7 bases. CDR3 size: 18 residues. Germline loops: CDR1 PRHDT, CDR2 FYEKMQ (reference sequence). With 5 bases clipped from V and 0 bases from J, the junction kept 12 bases outside the gene matches. The CDR3 sequence: CASSILTGDAPTNEKLFF. The CDR3 bases are TGTGCCAGCAGCATCCTCACAGGGGACGCTCCAACTAATGAAAAACTGTTTTTT.

The V gene is TRBV11-3, the J gene TRBJ1-2; no definite D call. V was trimmed by 0 bases and J by 6 bases, leaving 11 bases between them. Looked up from germline, CDR1 is SGHNT and CDR2 is YENEEA. The CDR3 totals 14 residues. CDR3 in amino acids: CASSLDSAGDGYTF. The CDR3 DNA is TGTGCCAGCAGCTTAGATAGTGCGGGAGATGGCTACACCTTC.

This chain uses TRBV14 with TRBJ2-2; 8 bases map to TRBD1. CDR1 and CDR2 (germline): SGHDN, FVKESK. The CDR3 is 16 residues long. Trimming cost V 2 bases and J 4 bases; bases outside gene matches: 6. The CDR3: CASSQRTGRITGELFF. CDR3 bases: TGTGCCAGCAGCCAACGGACAGGGAGGATCACCGGGGAGCTGTTTTTT.

This clone turned up a few times. The chain recombines TRBV19 with TRBJ2-1; 8 bases match TRBD1. CDR1 LNHDA and CDR2 SQIVND come from the germline V gene (reference sequence). V lost 6 bases to trimming and J lost 7 bases; unmatched junction nucleotides: 11. CDR3 length equals 15 residues. As DNA, the CDR3 is TGTGCCAGTAGGCAGCCAGGGGGCATGAGTAATGAGCAGTTCTTC. Translating it yields CASRQPGGMSNEQFF.

The rearrangement links TRBV7-2 to TRBJ1-3; 9 bases align to TRBD1. Germline CDR1 is SGHTA and CDR2 is FQGNSA. V trimming: 1 base; J trimming: 0 bases; junction bases outside the gene matches: 10. This CDR3 spans 19 amino acids. The CDR3 loop is CASSLDEGTGLISGNTIYF. CDR3 coding DNA: TGTGCCAGCAGCTTAGATGAGGGGACAGGGCTCATCTCTGGAAACACCATATATTTT.

This chain uses TRBV2 with TRBJ1-2, with a tentative D call TRBD1 (5 bases). The V end was cut by 7 bases, the J end by 0 bases, with 15 bases between. The CDR3 length is 15 residues. CDR1 and CDR2 from the germline V gene are SNHLY and FYNNEI. CDR3 nucleotides: TGTGCCAGCAACCCCTCGCGGGGGGCTAACTATGGCTACACCTTC. Encoded protein: CASNPSRGANYGYTF. The whole variable domain, remainder taken from reference TRBV2 and TRBJ1-2, is EPEVTQTPSHQVTQMGQEVILRCVPISNHLYFYWYRQILGQKVEFLVSFYNNEISEKSEIFDDQFSVERPDGSNFTLKIRSTKLEDSAMYFCASNPSRGANYGYTFGSGTRLTVV.

This chain links TRBV12-3 or TRBV12-4 with TRBJ1-6; 7 nucleotides agree with TRBD1. Germline trimming cut 6 bases from V and 8 bases from J; bases unmatched to any gene: 4. The CDR3 totals 13 residues. The CDR3, as DNA: TGTGCCAGCAGCACAGGGGTGCATTCACCCCTCCACTTT. Encoded protein: CASSTGVHSPLHF.

The chain has TRBV12-3 or TRBV12-4 and TRBJ1-2; D is undetermined. V dropped 6 bases and J dropped 3 bases, with 11 bases sitting between them. This CDR3 has 13 residues. CDR3 DNA: TGTGCCAGCAGCCCTCGACTCTACTATGGCTACACCTTC. Its translation is CASSPRLYYGYTF.

The sample holds one count of this clone. The chain combines TRBV5-6 with TRBJ1-2, with TRBD1 matching over 7 bases. The CDR3 has 15 residues. Germline V gene data show CDR1 as SGHDT and CDR2 as YYEEEE. V lost 5 bases and J lost 5; bases outside the gene matches: 12. The CDR3 region has the DNA TGTGCCAGCAGTACCCTTACGACAGGGATTTATGGCTACACCTTC. As protein: CASSTLTTGIYGYTF.

The CDR3 sequence is CSVEKDRGVTEAFF. CDR3 coding DNA: TGCAGCGTTGAGAAGGACAGGGGAGTTACTGAAGCTTTCTTT. This chain uses TRBV29-1 with TRBJ1-1; 9 bases align to TRBD1. In germline, CDR1 is SQVTM, CDR2 ANQGSEA. J lost 5 bases, V lost 3 bases, and 7 bases had no gene match. The length of the CDR3 is 14 residues.

J is TRBJ2-1 and V is TRBV11-2; TRBD2 might be the D (7 bases). CDR1 and CDR2 (germline): SGHAT, FQNNGV. Trimming removed 6 bases from V and 3 bases from J, with 18 bases in between. The length of the CDR3 is 16 residues. CDR3: CASRPGRGADYNEQFF. CDR3 in DNA: TGTGCCAGCAGGCCGGGCCGGGGGGCCGACTACAATGAGCAGTTCTTC.

This CDR3 reads CASSPDIFSGNTIYF. The CDR3 nucleotides read TGTGCCAGCAGCCCGGACATTTTCTCTGGAAACACCATATATTTT. The chain employs TRBV11-2 and TRBJ1-3; possible D gene TRBD1, 5 bases. The CDR3 is made up of 15 amino acids. V was cut by 5 bases and J by 0 bases, with 11 bases left in between. From germline, CDR1 is SGHAT and CDR2 FQNNGV.

To note about this clone: Within the sample, other DNA sequences also encode this same CDR3. The chain uses TRBV7-2 and TRBJ2-7; D is perhaps TRBD1 (6 bases). Germline V gene data show CDR1 as SGHTA and CDR2 as FQGNSA. CDR3 length equals 13 residues. Trimming took off 1 base at V and 4 bases at J, with 8 bases between the two ends. Here the CDR3 reads CASSLDRAYEQYF. The CDR3 DNA is TGTGCCAGCAGCTTAGACAGGGCGTACGAGCAGTACTTC.

This sequence joins TRBV6-6 and TRBJ2-5, with D possibly matching TRBD1 (6 bases). The V end was cut by 6 bases, the J end by 2 bases, with 10 bases between. This CDR3 contains 13 residues. From germline, CDR1 is MNHNY and CDR2 SVGAGI (reference sequence). The CDR3 nucleotides are TGTGCCAGCAGCCCGGGACAACAAGAGACCCAGTACTTC. Translating it yields CASSPGQQETQYF.

The gene calls are TRBV5-5 and TRBJ1-1; D is uncertain. The CDR3 spans 11 residues. The germline V gene has CDR1 SGHKS and CDR2 YYEKEE (reference sequence). V lost 4 bases to trimming and J lost 2 bases, with 3 bases between them. The CDR3 coding sequence is TGTGCCAGCAGCCTTAACACTGAAGCTTTCTTT. The encoded protein is CASSLNTEAFF.

The V call is TRBV3-1 (or the pseudogene TRBV3-2), the J call TRBJ2-3; 10 bases match TRBD2. Germline V gene lookup returns CDR1 LGHDT and CDR2 YNNKEL (reference sequence). CDR3 length: 19 residues. Trimming took 1 base from V and 6 from J; bases not matched to a gene: 16. The CDR3 sequence is CASSQVPPASGGAPDTQYF. The CDR3, as DNA: TGTGCCAGCAGCCAAGTTCCCCCCGCCAGCGGGGGGGCCCCGGATACGCAGTATTTT.

The chain carries TRBV20-1 and TRBJ2-5; D uncertain. This CDR3 is 11 amino acids long. In germline, CDR1 is DFQATT, CDR2 SNEGSKA (reference sequence). V was shortened by 4 bases and J by 0 bases, with 3 bases between the two germline ends. The DNA of the CDR3 is TGCAGTGCTAATAACCAAGAGACCCAGTACTTC. Its translation is CSANNQETQYF.

The V gene is TRBV7-8, the J gene TRBJ1-6; D is unresolved. Deletions cut 1 base from V and 9 bases from J, with 13 bases between. Germline CDR1 is SGHVS and CDR2 is FQNEAQ. This CDR3 has 15 residues. CDR3 DNA: TGTGCCAGCAGCTTAGGGACCGGGGAAAGTTCACCCCTCCACTTT. Protein: CASSLGTGESSPLHF. Full variable domain (remainder filled in from reference TRBV7-8 and TRBJ1-6): GAGVSQSPRYKVAKRGQDVALRCDPISGHVSLFWYQQALGQGPEFLTYFQNEAQLDKSGLPSDRFFAERPEGSVSTLKIQRTQQEDSAVYLCASSLGTGESSPLHFGNGTRLTVT.

The chain uses TRBV9 and TRBJ1-1, with D possibly being TRBD1 (6 bases). V dropped 7 bases and J dropped 4 bases, with 14 bases sitting between them. The CDR3 runs 13 residues. Per the germline V gene, CDR1 is SGDLS and CDR2 is YYNGEE. The CDR3 DNA reads TGTGCCAGCGCAGGGGCCTCTGGCACTGAAGCTTTCTTT. Translated, it gives CASAGASGTEAFF.

The J gene is TRBJ2-3, the V gene TRBV3-1 (or the pseudogene TRBV3-2), with D possibly being TRBD1 (5 bases). The length of the CDR3 is 13 residues. V was trimmed by 5 bases and J by 6 bases, leaving 12 bases between them. The germline gives CDR1 LGHDT, CDR2 YNNKEL (reference sequence). DNA of the CDR3: TGTGCCAGCAGCAAGGGGAAAGGGGATACGCAGTATTTT. This encodes CASSKGKGDTQYF.

The chain uses TRBV2 and TRBJ2-3; D is unclear. The V and J ends lost 4 bases and 2 bases respectively, with 10 bases between them. The germline gives CDR1 SNHLY, CDR2 FYNNEI. CDR3 length: 14 residues. In nucleotides, the CDR3 is TGTGCCAGCAGTGCCTCTGGGCACACAGATACGCAGTATTTT. The encoded protein is CASSASGHTDTQYF.